Shown below are 17 T cell receptor beta chains from a single sample sequenced in a study of HIV-infected patients and healthy controls (dated by TCRdb to about 2014). Follow-up blood was drawn from HIV-infected patients roughly three months, about 14 weeks, after the initiation of antiretroviral therapy. Since whole blood was used without any cell fractionation, the repertoire reflected all peripheral T cells in unsorted form. The library relied on 5' RACE. TCRdb names Illumina MiSeq as the instrument used. SuperScript III was used to reverse transcribe 500 ng RNA with primers targeting the alpha and beta constant regions. Separate alpha and beta chain libraries were made by chain-specific third strand synthesis with multiplexing indices. TCRdb trimmed public reads at Q25 via fastp, called clones via MiXCR and kept in-frame beta chains. Entries that share a CDR3 protein sequence are merged under the most common genes and DNA. The sample has approximately 6,600 distinct CDR3 sequences on record, over 9.5% of them singletons. Less than 20% of the sample is taken by the ten largest.

The material was blood, obtained during antiretroviral therapy. These receptors all come from an adult with HIV infection.

In its sample, this clonotype ranks as medium-sized. The chain is built from TRBV11-2 and TRBJ2-3; D is ambiguous. CDR3 length: 13 residues. Germline-derived CDR1 and CDR2 are SGHAT and FQNNGV. V lost 2 bases and J lost 4, with 7 bases in between. The chain's CDR3 is CASSLNIPDTQYF. CDR3 DNA sequence: TGTGCCAGCAGCTTAAACATCCCAGATACGCAGTATTTT. The whole variable domain, filled in from reference TRBV11-2 and TRBJ2-3, reads EAGVAQSPRYKIIEKRQSVAFWCNPISGHATLYWYQQILGQGPKLLIQFQNNGVVDDSQLPKDRFSAERLKGVDSTLKIQPAKLEDSAVYLCASSLNIPDTQYFGPGTRLTVL.

The sample holds many counts of this clonotype. The chain has TRBV7-9 and TRBJ1-2; 7 nucleotides agree with TRBD1. Per germline, CDR1 SEHNR and CDR2 FQNEAQ (reference sequence). The CDR3 consists of 16 residues. After removal of 4 bases from V and 4 bases from J, the junction contained 12 bases not matched to a gene. The CDR3 DNA sequence: TGTGCCAGCAGCTCCCTCCGGGACAGCGAAACCTATGGCTACACCTTC. Its translation is CASSSLRDSETYGYTF.

This clonotype counts as medium-sized. The rearrangement joins TRBV5-1 to TRBJ2-7; no clear D gene. Germline CDR1 is SGHRS and CDR2 is YFSETQ. The CDR3 totals 13 residues. The germline V and J ends were trimmed by 0 bases and 4 bases, with 8 bases remaining between them. The CDR3 sequence: CASSLAFGYEQYF. CDR3 bases: TGCGCCAGCAGCTTGGCCTTTGGGTACGAGCAGTACTTC.

In this sample, this clonotype turned up many times. J is TRBJ2-1 and V is TRBV20-1; perhaps TRBD2 as D (7 bases). The CDR3 totals 14 residues. Deletions cut 3 bases from V and 8 bases from J, with 17 bases between. CDR1 is DFQATT and CDR2 is SNEGSKA in the germline V gene (reference sequence). CDR3 sequence reads: CSARPRGGWDEQFF. CDR3 in DNA: TGCAGTGCTAGGCCTAGGGGGGGTTGGGATGAGCAGTTCTTC.

Within the sample, this clonotype is medium-sized (0.01 to 0.1%). The gene calls are TRBV28 and TRBJ2-5, with 8 nucleotides matching TRBD2. Losses at the gene ends were 2 bases for V and 1 base for J; bases not matched to a gene: 6. The CDR3 runs 16 residues. The germline V gene encodes CDR1 MDHEN and CDR2 SYDVKM. The CDR3 here is CASSLGRGGSQETQYF. The DNA of the CDR3 is TGTGCCAGCAGTTTAGGGCGCGGGGGGTCCCAAGAGACCCAGTACTTC. Filled out from reference TRBV28 and TRBJ2-5, the complete variable domain reads DVKVTQSSRYLVKRTGEKVFLECVQDMDHENMFWYRQDPGLGLRLIYFSYDVKMKEKGDIPEGYSVSREKKERFSLILESASTNQTSMYLCASSLGRGGSQETQYFGPGTRLLVL.

There are many counts of this clonotype. Here the CDR3 DNA reads TGCGCCAGCAGCTTTGGACGTCGGGGAAATGAGCAGTTCTTC. Its protein product is CASSFGRRGNEQFF. This sequence joins TRBV5-1 and TRBJ2-1, with D maybe TRBD2 (5 bases). Looked up from germline, CDR1 is SGHRS and CDR2 is YFSETQ. There are 14 residues in the CDR3. The V and J ends lost 2 bases and 7 bases respectively, with 13 bases between them.

This clonotype is labeled as medium-sized. This rearrangement joins TRBV3-1 to TRBJ1-3, with D possibly TRBD1 on 5 matching bases. This CDR3 comprises 14 residues. Per the germline V gene, CDR1 is LGHDT and CDR2 is YNNKEL (reference sequence). Deletions cut 3 bases from V and 0 bases from J, with 6 bases between. CDR3 region: CASSHRDSGNTIYF. The CDR3 region has the DNA TGTGCCAGCAGCCACAGGGACTCTGGAAACACCATATATTTT.

By frequency in the sample, this clonotype is medium-sized. The chain recombines TRBV5-1 with TRBJ2-1, with D perhaps matching TRBD2 (5 bases). CDR1 is SGHRS, CDR2 YFSETQ, per germline. The CDR3 is 16 residues long. The ends were cut back, 4 bases at V and 2 bases at J, with 16 bases in the middle. The CDR3: CASSPRGDEAYNEQFF. The DNA for the CDR3 is TGCGCCAGCAGCCCCCGGGGTGACGAGGCCTACAATGAGCAGTTCTTC.

By share, this clonotype ranks as medium-sized (0.01 to 0.1%). This sequence joins TRBV7-9 and TRBJ2-3; 8 bases agree with TRBD1. This CDR3 has 18 amino acids. Germline CDR1 reads SEHNR; CDR2 reads FQNEAQ (reference sequence). Germline trimming cut 6 bases from V and 2 bases from J; bases unmatched to any gene: 16. The CDR3, as DNA: TGTGCCAGCAGTTTCAATCCGCGGACAGGGCGCAACACAGATACGCAGTATTTT. It translates to CASSFNPRTGRNTDTQYF.

This clonotype was seen many times. The V gene is TRBV20-1, the J gene TRBJ1-6; 7 bases match TRBD1. V shed 6 bases, J shed 3 bases, and the junction held 11 bases outside the gene matches. The CDR3 spans 16 residues. Germline V gives CDR1 DFQATT, CDR2 SNEGSKA (reference sequence). Written as DNA, the CDR3 is TGCAGTGCCCCCTCCGGGACAGCCGGCTATAATTCACCCCTCCACTTT. Protein: CSAPSGTAGYNSPLHF.

Sample share makes this clonotype medium-sized. The J gene is TRBJ2-3, the V gene TRBV28; perhaps TRBD2 as D (6 bases). The ends were cut back, 5 bases at V and 1 base at J, with 16 bases in the middle. This CDR3 comprises 16 residues. CDR1 MDHEN and CDR2 SYDVKM come from the germline V gene. Written as DNA, the CDR3 is TGTGCCAGCAGTCCTTATACCACGGGGGGCACAGATACGCAGTATTTT. Protein: CASSPYTTGGTDTQYF.

This clonotype was picked up a small number of times. This chain uses TRBV6-1 with TRBJ2-5; D gene ambiguous. Looked up from germline, CDR1 is MNHNS and CDR2 is SASEGT. The CDR3 loop spans 13 amino acids. The V end lost 9 bases, the J end lost 5 bases, and 16 bases lay between the germline ends. For the CDR3, the DNA is TGTGCCAGTCTTAGGGCGATGTTGGAGACCCAGTACTTC. As protein: CASLRAMLETQYF.

Note on this clonotype: This sequence may be a read error, since a much larger clone differs from it by one base. The genes are TRBV19 and TRBJ2-7; D might be TRBD2 (5 bases). The CDR3 covers 13 residues. Germline V gives CDR1 LNHDA, CDR2 SQIVND (reference sequence). V lost 4 bases to trimming and J lost 2 bases, with 9 bases between them. CDR3 nucleotide sequence: TGTGCCAGTAGTAGGCGGGCTACCTACGAGCAGTACTTC. Its translation: CASSRRATYEQYF.

V is TRBV12-3 or TRBV12-4 and J is TRBJ1-1; D call uncertain. CDR3 size: 15 residues. Trimming removed 2 bases from V and 1 base from J, with 11 bases in between. The CDR3 loop reads CASSLRGWGNTEAFF. The CDR3 DNA reads TGTGCCAGCAGTTTACGGGGATGGGGGAACACTGAAGCTTTCTTT.

V gene TRBV12-3 or TRBV12-4 combines with J gene TRBJ1-1; 7 bases match TRBD1. This CDR3 has 15 residues. J lost 1 base, V lost 4 bases, and 6 bases had no gene match. DNA for the CDR3: TGTGCCAGCAGTTCCCACAGGGGCCGGAACACTGAAGCTTTCTTT. This sequence encodes CASSSHRGRNTEAFF.

This clonotype was seen more than once but under ten times. V is TRBV29-1 and J is TRBJ2-4; D possibly corresponds to TRBD1 (7 bases). The CDR3 extends over 13 amino acids. The V and J ends lost 4 bases and 9 bases respectively, with 16 bases between them. CDR1 is SQVTM, CDR2 ANQGSEA, per germline. In DNA form, the CDR3 reads TGCAGCGTTGGTTCCGGGCAGGGGGGCATTCAGTACTTC. This encodes CSVGSGQGGIQYF.

This clonotype was counted a few times. This chain uses TRBV12-3 or TRBV12-4 with TRBJ2-2, with 11 bases matching TRBD2. The junction had 4 bases not matched to a gene; V was cut back by 4 bases and J by 6 bases. The CDR3 sequence is 15 residues long. The CDR3 spells CASSYSGGASGELFF. Here the CDR3 DNA reads TGTGCCAGCAGTTATAGCGGGGGGGCCTCCGGGGAGCTGTTTTTT.